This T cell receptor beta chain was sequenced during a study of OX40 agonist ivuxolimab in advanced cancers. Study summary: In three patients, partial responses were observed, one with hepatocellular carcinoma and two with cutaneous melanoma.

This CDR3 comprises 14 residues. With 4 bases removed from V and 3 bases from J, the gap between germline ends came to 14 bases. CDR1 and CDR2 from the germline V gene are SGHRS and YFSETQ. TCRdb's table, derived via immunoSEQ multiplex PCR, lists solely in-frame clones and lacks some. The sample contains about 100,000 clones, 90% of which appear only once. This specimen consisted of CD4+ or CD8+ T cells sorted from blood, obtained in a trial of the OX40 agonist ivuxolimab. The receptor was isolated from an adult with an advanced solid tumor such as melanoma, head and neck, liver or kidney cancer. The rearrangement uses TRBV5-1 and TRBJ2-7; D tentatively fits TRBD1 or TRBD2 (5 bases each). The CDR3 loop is CASSLPGANYEQYF. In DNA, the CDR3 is TGCGCCAGCAGCCTACCCGGGGCAAACTACGAGCAGTACTTC.